These 21 T cell receptor beta chains share one sample of origin, sequenced in a study of shared clonotypes between healthy human individuals. Naive CD8 cells, CD45RO-negative and positively selected for CCR7, excluded terminally differentiated effector memory CD45RA+ cells. Clones were sequenced by immunoSEQ multiplex PCR, and TCRdb holds only the in-frame ones, with some missing. The sample yields about 590,000 clones, just under 97% seen once. Sequences were obtained from naive CD8+ T cells sorted from blood. These TCRs come from a woman in her 30s in good health.

Of note for this clone: The same CDR3 can be traced to other DNA sequences in this sample. V gene TRBV27 combines with J gene TRBJ2-5, with no clear D. V was cut by 1 base and J by 0 bases, with 6 bases left in between. The CDR3 has 14 residues. In germline, CDR1 is MNHEY, CDR2 SMNVEV (reference sequence). The CDR3 spells CASSLLGNQETQYF. The DNA for the CDR3 is TGTGCCAGCAGTTTATTGGGGAACCAAGAGACCCAGTACTTC.

The chain uses TRBV28 and TRBJ2-1; 8 bases are a match to TRBD2. Germline V gives CDR1 MDHEN, CDR2 SYDVKM. The CDR3 has 16 amino acids. Trimming cost V 4 bases and J 0 bases; bases outside gene matches: 5. The chain's CDR3 is CASSSNREGSYNEQFF. The CDR3 region has the DNA TGTGCCAGCAGTTCCAACCGGGAGGGCTCCTACAATGAGCAGTTCTTC.

To note about this clone: The sample contains more than one DNA sequence encoding this CDR3. The gene calls are TRBV9 and TRBJ2-3, with a tentative D call TRBD2 (5 bases). Trimming left V 4 bases short and J 2 bases short, with 11 bases between. This CDR3 comprises 14 residues. Germline V CDR1 and CDR2: SGDLS, YYNGEE. CDR3 region: CASSLAGTTDTQYF. CDR3 coding DNA: TGTGCCAGCAGCCTGGCGGGCACCACAGATACGCAGTATTTT.

The rearrangement joins TRBV27 to TRBJ2-7, with 8 bases that match TRBD1. The germline V gene has CDR1 MNHEY and CDR2 SMNVEV (reference sequence). The CDR3 has 14 residues. Trimming at V came to 3 bases and at J to 7 bases, leaving 8 bases not matched to a gene. The CDR3 reads CASSFRDRTSEQYF. CDR3 nucleotide sequence: TGTGCCAGCAGTTTCCGGGACAGGACCTCTGAGCAGTACTTC.

The rearrangement uses TRBV4-1 and TRBJ2-5; 9 nucleotides line up with TRBD1. Germline V gives CDR1 MGHRA, CDR2 YSYEKL. This CDR3 has 15 amino acids. The ends lost 0 bases at V and 3 bases at J; junction bases unmatched: 2. This chain's CDR3 is CASSQEWDREETQYF. CDR3 nucleotides: TGCGCCAGCAGCCAAGAATGGGACAGGGAAGAGACCCAGTACTTC.

Written as DNA, the CDR3 is TGTGCCAGCAGTGAAGGGACAGGGAGATACGAGCAGTACTTC. This translates into CASSEGTGRYEQYF. The chain couples TRBV2 to TRBJ2-7; 8 nucleotides align to TRBD1. The ends lost 1 base at V and 4 bases at J; junction bases unmatched: 3. Germline values: CDR1 SNHLY, CDR2 FYNNEI. The CDR3 sequence is 14 residues long.

The V gene is TRBV28, the J gene TRBJ1-1; D ambiguous. The V gene's germline CDR1 is MDHEN and CDR2 SYDVKM. CDR3 length: 14 amino acids. Deletions cut 5 bases from V and 4 bases from J, with 14 bases between. CDR3 in DNA: TGTGCCAGCAGTCCGACGATACCGGTCACTGAAGCTTTCTTT. Translated, it gives CASSPTIPVTEAFF.

This chain connects TRBV5-1 to TRBJ2-5; 10 bases line up with TRBD2. Germline V CDR1 and CDR2: SGHRS, YFSETQ. With 0 bases clipped from V and 5 bases from J, the junction kept 1 base outside the gene matches. This CDR3 comprises 14 residues. CDR3 nucleotides: TGCGCCAGCAGCTTGGAGCGGGAGGGGGAGACCCAGTACTTC. Its translation is CASSLEREGETQYF.

This chain connects TRBV5-4 to TRBJ1-1; D is undetermined. Germline V gene sequence: CDR1 SGHNT, CDR2 YYREEE (reference sequence). The V end was cut by 0 bases, the J end by 0 bases, with 9 bases between. CDR3 size: 15 residues. In DNA form, the CDR3 reads TGTGCCAGCAGCTTGGATCGGGGTATGAACACTGAAGCTTTCTTT. Amino acid sequence: CASSLDRGMNTEAFF.

The chain recombines TRBV4-2 with TRBJ2-7, with 9 bases matching TRBD2. The germline CDR1 and CDR2 sequences are LGHNA and YNFKEQ. CDR3 length: 15 amino acids. Losses at the gene ends were 0 bases for V and 4 bases for J; bases not matched to a gene: 4. The DNA of the CDR3 is TGTGCCAGCAGCCAAGAGCTAGCGGGAAGATACGAGCAGTACTTC. The encoded protein is CASSQELAGRYEQYF.

This sequence joins TRBV9 and TRBJ2-1; 7 bases line up with TRBD2. Germline CDR1 is SGDLS and CDR2 is YYNGEE. The CDR3 covers 16 residues. V shed 1 base, J shed 3 bases, and the junction held 7 bases outside the gene matches. The CDR3 sequence: CASSVTTGTNYNEQFF. The CDR3 bases are TGTGCCAGCAGCGTAACTACCGGGACTAACTACAATGAGCAGTTCTTC.

The V gene is TRBV7-2, the J gene TRBJ2-1; 14 bases are shared with TRBD2. Trimming took 5 bases from V and 5 from J; bases not matched to a gene: 11. Germline CDR1 is SGHTA and CDR2 is FQGNSA. This CDR3 is built from 18 residues. The CDR3 region is CASSPGTSGSLTDNEQFF. The CDR3 nucleotides read TGTGCCAGCAGCCCCGGGACTAGCGGGAGTCTCACCGACAATGAGCAGTTCTTC.

V gene TRBV29-1 combines with J gene TRBJ2-5, with D perhaps given as TRBD1 or TRBD2 (5 bases each). The CDR3 length is 16 residues. Germline V CDR1 and CDR2: SQVTM, ANQGSEA. Trimming took 5 bases from V and 1 from J, leaving 20 bases between them. Here the CDR3 DNA reads TGCAGCGTTAATGTCCCCCGGGACGTAATCCAAGAGACCCAGTACTTC. As protein: CSVNVPRDVIQETQYF. The whole variable domain, filled in from reference TRBV29-1 and TRBJ2-5, reads SAVISQKPSRDICQRGTSLTIQCQVDSQVTMMFWYRQQPGQSLTLIATANQGSEATYESGFVIDKFPISRPNLTFSTLTVSNMSPEDSSIYLCSVNVPRDVIQETQYFGPGTRLLVL.

This clone was detected only once. Other DNA sequences within the sample encode an identical CDR3. The gene calls are TRBV27 and TRBJ2-7; 7 bases agree with TRBD2. The V segment lost 6 bases and the J segment 7 bases; nucleotides outside the gene matches: 3. The CDR3 consists of 11 residues. The germline gives CDR1 MNHEY, CDR2 SMNVEV (reference sequence). The chain's CDR3 is CASRVGGEQYF. The CDR3 DNA follows: TGTGCCAGCAGAGTCGGGGGGGAGCAGTACTTC.

The sample holds one count of this clone. CDR3 amino acids: CASSSGGRANGELFF. The CDR3, as DNA: TGTGCCAGCAGTTCCGGTGGGAGGGCGAACGGGGAGCTGTTTTTT. The rearrangement joins TRBV27 to TRBJ2-2; the match to TRBD2 covers 7 bases. Germline CDR1 reads MNHEY; CDR2 reads SMNVEV (reference sequence). The CDR3 contains 15 residues. The V gene end was trimmed by 4 bases and the J gene end by 7 bases; junction bases not matched to a gene: 9.

The chain joins TRBV2 to TRBJ2-7; tentatively, D is TRBD2 (5 bases). V was cut by 9 bases and J by 0 bases, with 15 bases left in between. Germline CDR1 SNHLY, CDR2 FYNNEI. The CDR3 is 14 amino acids. CDR3 region: CARDRGPSSYEQYF. Written as DNA, the CDR3 is TGTGCCAGGGATCGAGGGCCCAGCTCCTACGAGCAGTACTTC. The variable domain in full, completed from reference TRBV2 and TRBJ2-7, reads EPEVTQTPSHQVTQMGQEVILRCVPISNHLYFYWYRQILGQKVEFLVSFYNNEISEKSEIFDDQFSVERPDGSNFTLKIRSTKLEDSAMYFCARDRGPSSYEQYFGPGTRLTVT.

V gene TRBV28 combines with J gene TRBJ2-3; D is undetermined. Germline loops: CDR1 MDHEN, CDR2 SYDVKM. The CDR3 runs 11 residues. V gave up 3 bases and J gave up 6 bases, with 4 bases separating them. CDR3 nucleotides: TGTGCCAGCAGTTTCATGGATACGCAGTATTTT. Translation: CASSFMDTQYF.

V is TRBV2 and J is TRBJ2-1, with a possible D match to TRBD2 (6 bases). V lost 10 bases and J 2 bases, leaving 15 bases between the germline ends. Germline V CDR1 and CDR2: SNHLY, FYNNEI. This CDR3 has 14 residues. The DNA for the CDR3 is TGTGCCACCGGGGGAGCGGAAACCTACAATGAGCAGTTCTTC. Translated, it gives CATGGAETYNEQFF.

About this clone itself: Compared with germline, one end of the junction differs, possibly owing to a read error. CDR3 sequence: CASSIGRTGGSHNEQFF. CDR3 bases: TGTGCCAGTAGTATAGGAAGGACAGGGGGCTCCCACAATGAGCAGTTCTTC. This rearrangement joins TRBV19 to TRBJ2-1; 11 positions match TRBD1. The CDR3 is 17 residues long. From germline, CDR1 is LNHDA and CDR2 SQIVND (reference sequence).

V usage is TRBV4-1 and J usage is TRBJ2-5; TRBD2 matches 10 bases. Germline V gene lookup returns CDR1 MGHRA and CDR2 YSYEKL. With 3 bases clipped from V and 4 bases from J, the junction kept 8 bases outside the gene matches. This CDR3 is 16 amino acids long. The CDR3 nucleotides read TGCGCCAGCAGCCATAAACTAGCGGGATTAGCAGAGACCCAGTACTTC. Translated: CASSHKLAGLAETQYF.

The chain carries TRBV4-1 and TRBJ1-1; D not certain. The V end lost 3 bases, the J end lost 0 bases, and 14 bases lay between the germline ends. CDR1 and CDR2 from the germline V gene are MGHRA and YSYEKL. The CDR3 is 16 amino acids. CDR3 sequence (DNA): TGCGCCAGCAGCCATCCCTGGTCGGAAATGAACACTGAAGCTTTCTTT. Translation: CASSHPWSEMNTEAFF.